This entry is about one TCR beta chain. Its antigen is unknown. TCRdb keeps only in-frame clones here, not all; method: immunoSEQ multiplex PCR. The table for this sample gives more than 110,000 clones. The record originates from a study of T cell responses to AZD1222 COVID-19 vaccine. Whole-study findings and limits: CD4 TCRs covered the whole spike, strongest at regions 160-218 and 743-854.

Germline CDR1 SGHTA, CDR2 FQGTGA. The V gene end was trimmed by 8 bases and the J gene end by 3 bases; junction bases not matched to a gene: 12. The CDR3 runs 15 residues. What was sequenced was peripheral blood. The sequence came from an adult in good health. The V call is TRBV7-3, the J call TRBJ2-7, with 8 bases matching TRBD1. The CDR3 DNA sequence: TGTGCCAGCTCCCTCTCAGGGGGCCTGGGCTACGAGCAGTACTTC. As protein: CASSLSGGLGYEQYF.